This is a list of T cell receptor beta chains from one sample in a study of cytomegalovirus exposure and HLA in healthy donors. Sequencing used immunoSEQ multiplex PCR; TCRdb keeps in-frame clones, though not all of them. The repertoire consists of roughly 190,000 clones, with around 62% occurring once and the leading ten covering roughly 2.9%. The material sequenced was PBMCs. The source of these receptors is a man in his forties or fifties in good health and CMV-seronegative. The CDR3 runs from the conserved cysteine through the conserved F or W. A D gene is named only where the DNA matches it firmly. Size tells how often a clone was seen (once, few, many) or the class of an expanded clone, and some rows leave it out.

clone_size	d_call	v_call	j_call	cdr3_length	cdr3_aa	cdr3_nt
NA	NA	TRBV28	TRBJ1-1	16	CASSLSQGTWDTEAFF	TGTGCCAGCAGTTTATCCCAGGGAACCTGGGACACTGAAGCTTTCTTT
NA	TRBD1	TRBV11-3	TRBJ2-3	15	CASSRQGQSTDTQYF	TGTGCCAGCAGCAGACAGGGACAGTCCACAGATACGCAGTATTTT
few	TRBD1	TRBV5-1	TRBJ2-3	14	CASSSGTETDTQYF	TGCGCCAGCAGCTCCGGGACAGAAACAGATACGCAGTATTTT
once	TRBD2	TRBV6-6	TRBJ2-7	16	CASRPRSGTSGFEQYF	TGTGCCAGCAGGCCTCGGTCCGGGACTAGCGGGTTCGAGCAGTACTTC
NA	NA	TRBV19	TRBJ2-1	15	CATNQAGNSYNEQFF	TGTGCCACCAACCAGGCAGGGAACTCCTACAATGAGCAGTTCTTC
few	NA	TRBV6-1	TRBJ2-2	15	CAAPKSSTNTGELFF	TGTGCCGCCCCGAAATCTAGCACGAACACCGGGGAGCTGTTTTTT
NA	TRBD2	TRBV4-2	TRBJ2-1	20	CASSPRGTSGIVGSYNERFF	TGTGCCAGCAGCCCCCGAGGGACTAGCGGGATAGTTGGGTCCTACAATGAGCGGTTCTTC
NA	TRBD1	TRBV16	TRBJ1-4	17	CASSHGTGKATNEKLFF	TGTGCCAGCAGCCATGGGACAGGGAAGGCAACTAATGAAAAACTGTTTTTT
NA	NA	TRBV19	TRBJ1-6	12	CARGEANSPLHF	TGTGCCAGAGGGGAGGCTAATTCACCCCTCCACTTT
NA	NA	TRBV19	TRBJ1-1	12	CASSIARVEAFF	TGTGCCAGTAGTATCGCCCGGGTTGAAGCTTTCTTT
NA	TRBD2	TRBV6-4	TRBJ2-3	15	CASSGTSGTTDTQYF	TGTGCCAGCAGTGGGACTAGCGGGACCACAGATACGCAGTATTTT
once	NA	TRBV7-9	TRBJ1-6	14	CASSSTPGRSPLHF	TGTGCCAGCAGTTCGACACCAGGGCGGTCACCCCTCCACTTT
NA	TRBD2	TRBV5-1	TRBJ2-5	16	CASSPYSGEAEETQYF	TGCGCCAGCAGCCCGTATAGCGGGGAGGCCGAAGAGACCCAGTACTTC
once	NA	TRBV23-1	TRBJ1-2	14	CASSQSRQGSRYTF	TGCGCCAGCAGTCAATCGAGGCAGGGCTCTCGCTACACCTTC
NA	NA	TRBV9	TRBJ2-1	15	CASSVEGLPQVVQFF	TGTGCCAGCAGCGTAGAGGGACTGCCCCAGGTTGTGCAGTTCTTC
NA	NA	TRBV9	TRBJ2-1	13	CASSVVGAGEQFF	TGTGCCAGCAGCGTAGTTGGGGCGGGGGAGCAGTTCTTC
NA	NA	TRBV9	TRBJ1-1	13	CASSPPGDTEAFF	TGTGCCAGCAGCCCCCCCGGAGACACTGAAGCTTTCTTT
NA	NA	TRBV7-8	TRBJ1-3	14	CASTKLYSGNTIYF	TGTGCCAGCACGAAGCTCTACTCTGGAAACACCATATATTTT
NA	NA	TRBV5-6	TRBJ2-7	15	CASSLGAGQPYEQYF	TGTGCCAGCAGCTTGGGGGCGGGCCAACCCTACGAGCAGTACTTC
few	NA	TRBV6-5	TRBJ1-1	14	CASSYSEGNTEAFF	TGTGCCAGCAGTTACTCTGAGGGGAACACTGAAGCTTTCTTT
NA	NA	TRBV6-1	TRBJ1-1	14	CASRPPSWQGKAFF	TGTGCCAGCAGACCCCCCTCCTGGCAGGGGAAAGCTTTCTTT
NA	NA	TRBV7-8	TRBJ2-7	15	CASSLVGGTSYEQYF	TGTGCCAGCAGCTTAGTAGGCGGGACCTCCTACGAGCAGTACTTC
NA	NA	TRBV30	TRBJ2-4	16	CAWSVGQGSAKNIQYF	TGTGCCTGGAGTGTAGGCCAGGGATCGGCCAAAAACATTCAGTACTTC
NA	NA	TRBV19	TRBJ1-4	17	CASSIVGQQATNEKLFF	TGTGCCAGTAGTATTGTGGGACAACAAGCAACTAATGAAAAACTGTTTTTT
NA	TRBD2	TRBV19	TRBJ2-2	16	CASTERLAANTGELFF	TGTGCCAGTACCGAGAGACTAGCGGCGAACACCGGGGAGCTGTTTTTT
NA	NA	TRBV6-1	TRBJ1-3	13	CAGYGGSGNTIYF	TGTGCCGGCTACGGGGGCTCTGGAAACACCATATATTTT
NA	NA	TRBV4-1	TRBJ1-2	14	CASSQRTDNYGYTF	TGCGCCAGCAGCCAAAGGACAGATAACTATGGCTACACCTTC
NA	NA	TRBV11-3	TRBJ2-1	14	CASSLGGESYEQFF	TGTGCCAGCAGCTTAGGGGGGGAGAGCTACGAGCAGTTCTTC
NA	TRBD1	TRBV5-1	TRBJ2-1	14	CASSITGTGHEQFF	TGCGCCAGCAGCATAACCGGGACAGGGCACGAGCAGTTCTTC
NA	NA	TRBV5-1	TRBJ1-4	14	CASSHGGAGEKLFF	TGCGCCAGCTCACACGGGGGGGCGGGTGAAAAACTGTTTTTT
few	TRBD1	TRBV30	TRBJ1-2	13	CAWSPGTDHGYTF	TGTGCCTGGAGTCCCGGGACAGACCATGGCTACACCTTC
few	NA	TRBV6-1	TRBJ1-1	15	CASSDPGEENTEAFF	TGTGCCAGCAGTGACCCTGGAGAGGAAAACACTGAAGCTTTCTTT
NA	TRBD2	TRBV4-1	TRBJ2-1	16	CASSQLGLAGEEGQFF	TGCGCCAGCAGCCAGTTAGGACTAGCGGGAGAAGAGGGGCAGTTCTTC
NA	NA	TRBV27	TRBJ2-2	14	CASSLSGLTGELFF	TGTGCCAGCAGTTTATCGGGACTCACCGGGGAGCTGTTTTTT
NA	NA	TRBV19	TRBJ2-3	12	CASRQGGDTQYF	TGTGCCAGCAGACAGGGAGGAGATACGCAGTATTTT
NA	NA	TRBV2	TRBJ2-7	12	CASSVRGYEQYF	TGTGCCAGCAGTGTTCGCGGGTACGAGCAGTACTTC
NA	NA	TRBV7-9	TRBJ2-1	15	CASSSWTGVRDEQFF	TGTGCCAGCAGCTCCTGGACCGGGGTTCGAGATGAGCAGTTCTTC
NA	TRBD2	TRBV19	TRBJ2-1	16	CASSIDTSGGRNEQFF	TGTGCCAGTAGTATAGACACTAGCGGGGGACGGAATGAGCAGTTCTTC
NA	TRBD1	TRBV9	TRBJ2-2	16	CASSPRQGLSTGELFF	TGTGCCAGCAGCCCGCGACAGGGCCTTAGCACCGGGGAGCTGTTTTTT